The clone carrying this T cell receptor beta chain was detected a few times. What it binds is not known. This specimen comes from a study of response to subunit inactivated influenza vaccine. General study results and limits: Authors suggested that a seasonal influenza vaccination recruits few new T cells each time.

TCRdb fed the RT-PCR reads into MiXCR, producing one record per CDR3 protein. The table shows 590,000 or so distinct CDR3 sequences, with approximately 15% occurring only once. Material: PBMCs from blood, obtained approximately 15 days before vaccination. The source is a man aged 50-60 years who received an inactivated influenza vaccine.

CDR3 residues: CASSPRGSGGTYEQYF. DNA of the CDR3: TGCGCCAGCAGCCCTCGGGGTAGCGGGGGGACCTACGAGCAGTACTTC. This rearrangement joins TRBV4-1 to TRBJ2-7, with 10 bases that match TRBD2. The CDR3 loop spans 16 amino acids. The germline CDR1 and CDR2 sequences are MGHRA and YSYEKL. The V segment lost 4 bases and the J segment 2 bases; nucleotides outside the gene matches: 8.